The 20 T cell receptor beta chains in this list originate from one sample, sequenced in a study of human T cells and chemical hapten exposure. TCRdb re-called the RACE reads through MiXCR, storing one row per CDR3 protein. The sample holds about 380,000 distinct CDR3 sequences, 5.1% seen once. Described time point: pre-sensitization, week 0. Treatment reported: therapeutic diphenylcyclopropenone sensitization with weekly scalp DPC. Sequencing used whole blood, obtained in connection with sensitization to the hapten diphenylcyclopropenone (DPC). The receptors come from a woman between 50 and 59 years old with alopecia areata. Some clones in this sample may be carry-over from other donors' samples.

The rearrangement joins TRBV15 to TRBJ2-2, with D perhaps matching TRBD1 (6 bases). The CDR3 is made up of 14 amino acids. CDR1 is LNHNV and CDR2 is YYDKDF in the germline V gene (reference sequence). V lost 6 bases to trimming and J lost 2 bases, with 10 bases between them. CDR3 protein: CATRSGANTGELFF. CDR3 in DNA: TGTGCCACCAGATCAGGGGCAAACACCGGGGAGCTGTTTTTT.

This clonotype was counted many times. This chain uses TRBV7-2 with TRBJ2-1, with D possibly TRBD2 on 5 matching bases. Trimming removed 1 base at V and 4 bases at J, with 8 bases between. The length of the CDR3 is 14 residues. Germline CDR1 is SGHTA and CDR2 is FQGNSA. The CDR3 DNA is TGTGCCAGCAGCTTAGTCAGGACTTACAATGAGCAGTTCTTC. As protein: CASSLVRTYNEQFF.

This clonotype was recorded a few times. This chain connects TRBV15 to TRBJ2-1, with 11 bases that match TRBD2. The CDR3 has 13 amino acids. Per germline, CDR1 LNHNV and CDR2 YYDKDF (reference sequence). V shed 8 bases, J shed 4 bases, and the junction held 1 base outside the gene matches. CDR3 nucleotide sequence: TGTGCCACCCGGACTAGCGGGTACAATGAGCAGTTCTTC. This codes for CATRTSGYNEQFF.

This clonotype occurred many times. A much larger clone lies a single base off, so this may be a read error. V usage is TRBV20-1 and J usage is TRBJ1-4; weak D call: TRBD1 (6 bases). CDR1 is DFQATT, CDR2 SNEGSKA, per germline (reference sequence). The CDR3 contains 15 residues. The CDR3, as DNA: TGCAGTGCTAGAGGAAGTTCTAGGGGGGACGAAAGACTGTTTTTT. This sequence encodes CSARGSSRGDERLFF.

This clonotype was counted ten times or more. The chain combines TRBV29-1 with TRBJ2-1; 7 nucleotides match TRBD2. This CDR3 is built from 15 residues. J was trimmed by 5 bases and V by 5 bases; bases with no gene match: 12. Germline CDR1 SQVTM, CDR2 ANQGSEA. The CDR3 protein is CSVPSPSGWNNEQFF. The CDR3, as DNA: TGCAGCGTTCCCTCACCTAGCGGATGGAACAATGAGCAGTTCTTC.

This clonotype was picked up many times. This chain uses TRBV7-8 with TRBJ1-1; D not certain. The CDR3 contains 15 residues. The germline CDR1 and CDR2 sequences are SGHVS and FQNEAQ. Trimming took 7 bases from V and 7 from J, leaving 22 bases between them. The CDR3 here is CASTPRPGGGLEAFF. CDR3 in DNA: TGTGCCAGCACCCCACGGCCTGGCGGAGGCCTTGAAGCTTTCTTT. The entire variable domain, with the rest obtained from reference TRBV7-8 and TRBJ1-1, is as follows: GAGVSQSPRYKVAKRGQDVALRCDPISGHVSLFWYQQALGQGPEFLTYFQNEAQLDKSGLPSDRFFAERPEGSVSTLKIQRTQQEDSAVYLCASTPRPGGGLEAFFGQGTRLTVV.

This clonotype appeared many times. This chain uses TRBV7-7 with TRBJ2-7; TRBD1 is a possible D gene (6 bases). Trimming removed 5 bases from V and 3 bases from J, with 11 bases in between. The germline V gene has CDR1 SSHAT and CDR2 FNYEAQ (reference sequence). The CDR3 sequence is 13 residues long. Here the CDR3 DNA reads TGTGCCAGCAGCCGGACAGCCAGCTACGAGCAGTACTTC. Translation gives CASSRTASYEQYF.

This clonotype was seen more than once but under ten times. The chain employs TRBV7-3 and TRBJ2-7, with 9 bases lining up with TRBD2. The trim removed 6 bases at V and 2 bases at J, leaving 5 bases unmatched. The germline V gene encodes CDR1 SGHTA and CDR2 FQGTGA. The CDR3 has 14 residues. The CDR3 DNA reads TGTGCCAGCAGGCTTAGCGGGGGCCCCTACGAGCAGTACTTC. It specifies CASRLSGGPYEQYF.

CDR3 protein: CASSSTRDLGSDTQYF. CDR3 in DNA: TGTGCCAGCAGCTCCACCCGGGACCTCGGGTCAGATACGCAGTATTTT. This chain links TRBV7-2 with TRBJ2-3; D possibly uses TRBD1 or TRBD2 (5 bases each). V lost 4 bases to trimming and J lost 4 bases, with 18 bases between them. The germline gives CDR1 SGHTA, CDR2 FQGNSA. This CDR3 has 16 amino acids.

The rearrangement uses TRBV11-3 and TRBJ2-7; no clear D. The V gene's germline CDR1 is SGHNT and CDR2 YENEEA. The CDR3 totals 14 residues. Trimming removed 5 bases from V and 0 bases from J, with 11 bases in between. In DNA form, the CDR3 reads TGTGCCAGCAGCCTCCGGGCCGCCTCCTACGAGCAGTACTTC. It is translated as CASSLRAASYEQYF.

Notes on this clonotype: A read error is likely, as this CDR3 ends without the conserved phenylalanine or tryptophan. The chain uses TRBV6-1 and TRBJ1-1; TRBD1 agrees at 8 bases. The trim removed 5 bases at V and 4 bases at J, leaving 9 bases unmatched. The CDR3 totals 15 residues. The V gene's germline CDR1 is MNHNS and CDR2 SASEGT. The CDR3 DNA follows: TGTGCCAGCAGTCCAAGGACAGGGCGAAGCACTGAAGCTTTCTTA. Its translation: CASSPRTGRSTEAFL.

The genes are TRBV19 and TRBJ2-1; D might be TRBD2 (5 bases). The germline gives CDR1 LNHDA, CDR2 SQIVND (reference sequence). The CDR3 sequence is 12 residues long. The ends were cut back, 5 bases at V and 6 bases at J, with 8 bases in the middle. CDR3 in DNA: TGTGCCAGTAGTCACGAGGGCAATGAGCAGTTCTTC. Its translation is CASSHEGNEQFF.

The chain recombines TRBV6-5 with TRBJ1-2, with D maybe TRBD1 (6 bases). CDR1 is MNHEY and CDR2 is SVGAGI in the germline V gene. The CDR3 extends over 14 amino acids. The V and J ends lost 3 bases and 6 bases respectively, with 14 bases between them. The CDR3 DNA reads TGTGCCAGCAGTTATGCCGGGGGCATGGATGGCTACACCTTC. Encoded protein: CASSYAGGMDGYTF.

This clonotype appeared many times. This chain uses TRBV20-1 with TRBJ2-7; no clear D gene. The CDR3 runs to 11 residues. Germline V gives CDR1 DFQATT, CDR2 SNEGSKA (reference sequence). Trimming pared 0 bases from V and 5 bases from J, leaving 5 bases between. The CDR3 reads CSARDLNEQYF. In nucleotides, the CDR3 is TGCAGTGCTAGAGACCTGAACGAGCAGTACTTC.

Comment on this clonotype: Given the absence of the conserved phenylalanine or tryptophan at the CDR3 end, a read error is likely. The chain is built from TRBV28 and TRBJ2-1, with 8 bases matching TRBD2. V gave up 9 bases and J gave up 8 bases; unmatched junction bases: 12. The CDR3 is 14 amino acids. Per the germline V gene, CDR1 is MDHEN and CDR2 is SYDVKM. CDR3 sequence (DNA): TGTGCCAGGGGCTCGGGACTAGTAAGCGATGAGCAGTTCTTA. It codes for CARGSGLVSDEQFL.

The chain uses TRBV6-6 and TRBJ2-1, with 8 bases fitting TRBD2. V gave up 6 bases and J gave up 7 bases; unmatched junction bases: 14. The germline V gene has CDR1 MNHNY and CDR2 SVGAGI (reference sequence). CDR3 size: 16 residues. For the CDR3, the DNA is TGTGCCAGCAGGTCCGGGGGGGCCTCGTCATGGAATGAGCAGTTCTTC. Protein sequence: CASRSGGASSWNEQFF.

This clonotype was seen ten or more times. The chain combines TRBV27 with TRBJ2-1; D assignment may be TRBD1 or TRBD2 (5 bases each). The V gene lost 2 bases and the J gene lost 4 bases, with 12 bases spanning the gap. This CDR3 region has 15 residues. Germline V gene sequence: CDR1 MNHEY, CDR2 SMNVEV (reference sequence). The CDR3 region has the DNA TGTGCCAGCAGTTTAACTGGGGGTGTTTACAATGAGCAGTTCTTC. Residues: CASSLTGGVYNEQFF.

The table lists this clonotype with a few counts. V usage is TRBV27 and J usage is TRBJ2-7; D perhaps matches TRBD2 (5 bases). The CDR3 is made up of 11 amino acids. Germline V gene data show CDR1 as MNHEY and CDR2 as SMNVEV (reference sequence). Between the trimmed V and J ends, which lost 6 bases and 7 bases, there was a span of 10 bases. The CDR3 protein is CASRLRGEQYF. In nucleotides, the CDR3 is TGTGCCAGCAGGCTCCGAGGGGAGCAGTACTTC.

Many counts were recorded for this clonotype. The genes are TRBV28 and TRBJ2-7; TRBD1 agrees at 9 bases. In germline, CDR1 is MDHEN, CDR2 SYDVKM. The CDR3 has 14 amino acids. V dropped 6 bases and J dropped 2; count of bases not matched to a gene: 5. In DNA, the CDR3 is TGTGCCAGCAGACTACAGGGGGCTGCCTACGAGCAGTACTTC. Its translation is CASRLQGAAYEQYF.

This clonotype appeared a few times. The rearrangement joins TRBV7-3 to TRBJ1-1, with D possibly TRBD1 on 5 matching bases. This CDR3 spans 15 amino acids. The V gene's germline CDR1 is SGHTA and CDR2 FQGTGA. V was cut by 8 bases and J by 3 bases, with 19 bases left in between. The CDR3 bases are TGTGCCAGCCGACCCTCGGTCAGGGCGGACACTGAAGCTTTCTTT. Residues: CASRPSVRADTEAFF.